A single sample is the source of the 5 T cell receptor beta chains below, sequenced in a study of graft-versus-host responses after intestinal transplantation. Using immunoSEQ multiplex PCR, the repertoire was profiled, and TCRdb retains in-frame clones only, with some absent. The sample holds some 92,000 clones; 80% to 95% are singletons and the top ten take about 0.28%. Their antigens remain unidentified. Sequences were derived from unstimulated CD4+ T cells sorted from spleen or lymph node cells, sampled before intestinal transplant. These receptors were taken from a human donor who received an intestinal transplant.

The chain couples TRBV2 to TRBJ1-2; 8 positions agree with TRBD1. V gave up 6 bases and J gave up 6 bases; unmatched junction bases: 12. The CDR3 contains 15 residues. The germline V gene has CDR1 SNHLY and CDR2 FYNNEI. The CDR3 loop reads CASSSLEQGEDGYTF. CDR3 sequence (DNA): TGTGCCAGCAGCTCCCTAGAACAGGGGGAGGATGGCTACACCTTC.

The genes are TRBV18 and TRBJ2-5; D unclear. CDR3 size: 10 residues. Trimming took off 4 bases at V and 3 bases at J, with 0 bases between the two ends. Germline V lookup: CDR1 KGHSH, CDR2 LQKENI. This chain's CDR3 is CASSQETQYF. As DNA, the CDR3 is TGTGCCAGCTCACAAGAGACCCAGTACTTC.

The rearrangement joins TRBV29-1 to TRBJ2-7; 12 bases align to TRBD2. The CDR3 loop spans 14 amino acids. Germline values: CDR1 SQVTM, CDR2 ANQGSEA. The V segment lost 7 bases and the J segment 2 bases; nucleotides outside the gene matches: 6. CDR3 sequence reads: CSATLAGGPYEQYF. The CDR3 DNA is TGCAGCGCAACTCTAGCGGGAGGGCCCTACGAGCAGTACTTC.

This clone was recorded only once. The gene calls are TRBV7-6 and TRBJ2-1; TRBD1 aligns across 9 bases. The CDR3 is 19 amino acids. V lost 0 bases, J lost 10 bases, and 19 bases stayed unmatched. Germline loops: CDR1 SGHVS, CDR2 FNYEAQ. Here the CDR3 DNA reads TGTGCCAGCAGCTTAGCTCCCCGGGGACAGGGAGGTGTAAGTAGCGAGCAGTTCTTC. It codes for CASSLAPRGQGGVSSEQFF.

The chain couples TRBV5-1 to TRBJ2-1; TRBD2 matches 8 bases. V trimming: 4 bases; J trimming: 10 bases; junction bases outside the gene matches: 19. This CDR3 comprises 17 residues. CDR1 SGHRS and CDR2 YFSETQ come from the germline V gene. CDR3 nucleotide sequence: TGCGCCAGCAGCGCCCGCGAATCAGCGGGAGAGGCGAGGGAGCAGTTCTTC. Its protein product is CASSARESAGEAREQFF.